A single sample gave rise to the 22 T cell receptor beta chains below, sequenced in a study of shared clonotypes between healthy human individuals. CD45RO-negative, CCR7-positively selected cells formed the naive CD8 fraction, excluding terminally differentiated effector memory CD45RA+ cells. Clones were sequenced by immunoSEQ multiplex PCR, and TCRdb holds only the in-frame ones, with some missing. The data show about 1,900,000 clones, with just under 95% seen just once and less than 1.5% held by the top ten. Sequenced material: naive CD8+ T cells sorted from blood. These receptors all come from a young man in good health.

This chain's CDR3 is CATSLSGGAEDTQYF. The CDR3 coding sequence is TGTGCCACCAGTTTAAGCGGGGGGGCAGAAGATACGCAGTATTTT. This chain links TRBV15 with TRBJ2-3; the match to TRBD2 covers 10 bases. The CDR3 is 15 amino acids. Germline values: CDR1 LNHNV, CDR2 YYDKDF (reference sequence). V lost 6 bases, J lost 5 bases, and 8 bases stayed unmatched.

J is TRBJ1-4 and V is TRBV27, with TRBD1 matching 8 bases. The germline CDR1 and CDR2 sequences are MNHEY and SMNVEV (reference sequence). The CDR3 contains 17 residues. The trim removed 6 bases at V and 4 bases at J, leaving 13 bases unmatched. The CDR3 is CASSIGQGRGGNEKLFF. CDR3 coding DNA: TGTGCCAGCAGCATCGGACAGGGCAGGGGGGGTAATGAAAAACTGTTTTTT.

The gene calls are TRBV2 and TRBJ2-1; D might be TRBD1 (5 bases). The length of the CDR3 is 15 residues. Looked up from germline, CDR1 is SNHLY and CDR2 is FYNNEI. The V end lost 4 bases, the J end lost 6 bases, and 16 bases lay between the germline ends. CDR3 sequence reads: CASSGKGLRGNEQFF. The CDR3 DNA reads as TGTGCCAGCAGTGGTAAGGGGCTTAGGGGCAATGAGCAGTTCTTC.

This chain joins TRBV6-1 and TRBJ2-7; TRBD2 matches at 14 bases. The germline CDR1 and CDR2 sequences are MNHNS and SASEGT. V was clipped by 4 bases and J by 4 bases; unmatched bases: 6. This CDR3 is built from 16 residues. The chain's CDR3 is CASSGGLAGAPYEQYF. The DNA for the CDR3 is TGTGCCAGCAGTGGGGGACTAGCGGGGGCTCCATACGAGCAGTACTTC.

Note on this clone: The identical CDR3 is also encoded by other nucleotide sequences in the sample. The chain carries TRBV27 and TRBJ1-2, with unresolved D. The CDR3 runs to 14 residues. V was shortened by 0 bases and J by 2 bases, with 7 bases between the two germline ends. CDR1 MNHEY and CDR2 SMNVEV come from the germline V gene (reference sequence). CDR3 in DNA: TGTGCCAGCAGTTTATCTCCGGGCAACTATGGCTACACCTTC. This encodes CASSLSPGNYGYTF.

The chain carries TRBV9 and TRBJ2-7, with D unclear. V gave up 0 bases and J gave up 3 bases, with 7 bases separating them. The germline CDR1 and CDR2 sequences are SGDLS and YYNGEE. The CDR3 loop spans 13 amino acids. The CDR3 nucleotides are TGTGCCAGCAGCGTAGAACCTGACTACGAGCAGTACTTC. Its protein product is CASSVEPDYEQYF.

This chain joins TRBV5-1 and TRBJ2-3; possibly TRBD2 for D (5 bases). In germline, CDR1 is SGHRS, CDR2 YFSETQ. The CDR3 sequence is 15 residues long. Trimming cost V 7 bases and J 2 bases, with 17 bases left between them. The chain's CDR3 is CASHLEGWDTDTQYF. DNA of the CDR3: TGCGCCAGCCATCTAGAGGGTTGGGACACAGATACGCAGTATTTT.

The CDR3 here is CASSLSLGSLSYEQYF. DNA of the CDR3: TGTGCCAGCAGTTTATCCCTCGGGAGCCTCTCCTACGAGCAGTACTTC. The chain couples TRBV28 to TRBJ2-7; TRBD2 is a possible D gene (6 bases). The germline V gene encodes CDR1 MDHEN and CDR2 SYDVKM. Trimming removed 1 base from V and 0 bases from J, with 13 bases in between. The CDR3 loop spans 16 amino acids.

DNA for the CDR3: TGTGCCAGCAGACAGGGTGGGAGCTCCTACAATGAGCAGTTCTTC. It is translated as CASRQGGSSYNEQFF. The V call is TRBV27, the J call TRBJ2-1, with a weak D call TRBD1 (6 bases). Per germline, CDR1 MNHEY and CDR2 SMNVEV (reference sequence). This CDR3 contains 15 residues. The V end was cut by 6 bases, the J end by 0 bases, with 12 bases between.

As DNA, the CDR3 is TGTGCCAGCACCTTATCCTCTGGGCAGTACGAGCAGTACTTC. The encoded protein is CASTLSSGQYEQYF. V usage is TRBV27 and J usage is TRBJ2-7; D is uncertain. CDR1 and CDR2 (germline): MNHEY, SMNVEV (reference sequence). The CDR3 covers 14 residues. V was shortened by 7 bases and J by 4 bases, with 17 bases between the two germline ends.

This chain uses TRBV27 with TRBJ1-2, with 7 nucleotides matching TRBD1. V lost 6 bases to trimming and J lost 5 bases; unmatched junction nucleotides: 3. Per germline, CDR1 MNHEY and CDR2 SMNVEV (reference sequence). The CDR3 consists of 12 residues. CDR3 sequence: CASRGQEYGYTF. Written as DNA, the CDR3 is TGTGCCAGCAGAGGACAGGAGTATGGCTACACCTTC.

This rearrangement joins TRBV9 to TRBJ1-2; 8 bases line up with TRBD1. This CDR3 contains 14 residues. J gave up 4 bases and V 4 bases, and 6 bases lay outside the gene matches. Germline-derived CDR1 and CDR2 are SGDLS and YYNGEE. This CDR3 reads CASSLQGASYGYTF. For the CDR3, the DNA is TGTGCCAGCAGCCTTCAGGGGGCGAGCTATGGCTACACCTTC.

J is TRBJ2-2 and V is TRBV10-3, with 8 bases identical to TRBD1. The V and J ends lost 11 bases and 0 bases, in that order; junction bases with no gene match: 14. The CDR3 covers 17 residues. Germline CDR1 is ENHRY and CDR2 is SYGVKD. CDR3 protein: CAAGDVSGQANTGELFF. As DNA, the CDR3 is TGTGCCGCGGGTGATGTATCGGGACAGGCGAACACCGGGGAGCTGTTTTTT.

Notes on this clone: Other DNA sequences of this sample code for an identical CDR3. This chain connects TRBV18 to TRBJ1-1, with unresolved D. The germline gives CDR1 KGHSH, CDR2 LQKENI. The V end lost 3 bases, the J end lost 3 bases, and 5 bases lay between the germline ends. The CDR3 has 12 residues. CDR3 sequence (DNA): TGTGCCAGCTCACCGGGCTACACTGAAGCTTTCTTT. Translating gives CASSPGYTEAFF.

The rearrangement links TRBV30 to TRBJ2-7; TRBD2 aligns across 7 bases. Looked up from germline, CDR1 is GTSNPN and CDR2 is SVGIG (reference sequence). The CDR3 runs 15 residues. J gave up 5 bases and V 0 bases, and 10 bases lay outside the gene matches. The CDR3 reads CAWSVGLAGAHEQYF. CDR3 sequence (DNA): TGTGCCTGGAGTGTAGGATTAGCGGGTGCCCACGAGCAGTACTTC. Full variable domain (rest looked up from reference TRBV30 and TRBJ2-7): SQTIHQWPATLVQPVGSPLSLECTVEGTSNPNLYWYRQAAGRGLQLLFYSVGIGQISSEVPQNLSASRPQDRQFILSSKKLLLSDSGFYLCAWSVGLAGAHEQYFGPGTRLTVT.

The chain couples TRBV11-3 to TRBJ2-7; no reliable D call. The CDR3 extends over 13 amino acids. V shed 1 base and J shed 2 bases, with 6 bases lying between them. CDR1 and CDR2 (germline): SGHNT, YENEEA. The CDR3 protein is CASSLGSTYEQYF. The CDR3 coding sequence is TGTGCCAGCAGCTTAGGCTCAACCTACGAGCAGTACTTC.

The J gene is TRBJ2-4, the V gene TRBV30, with 7 nucleotides matching TRBD1. The V gene end was trimmed by 7 bases and the J gene end by 0 bases; junction bases not matched to a gene: 6. In germline, CDR1 is GTSNPN, CDR2 SVGIG (reference sequence). There are 14 residues in the CDR3. CDR3: CASGQDLAKNIQYF. The CDR3 nucleotides read TGTGCCTCCGGACAGGACCTAGCCAAAAACATTCAGTACTTC.

This clone was counted only a few times. V usage is TRBV7-9 and J usage is TRBJ1-6, with D unclear. The germline V gene has CDR1 SEHNR and CDR2 FQNEAQ (reference sequence). Trimming left V 5 bases short and J 10 bases short, with 18 bases between. This CDR3 contains 15 residues. The CDR3 region has the DNA TGTGCCAGCAGCATGATGGACGGGATGGGATCACCCCTCCACTTT. Translated: CASSMMDGMGSPLHF.

The rearrangement uses TRBV15 and TRBJ2-3, with D possibly TRBD1 on 6 matching bases. Germline assignment: CDR1 LNHNV and CDR2 YYDKDF (reference sequence). The CDR3 spans 14 residues. The V end lost 0 bases, the J end lost 4 bases, and 8 bases lay between the germline ends. The CDR3 nucleotides read TGTGCCACCAGCAGAGAGGGGGCCCCAGATACGCAGTATTTT. Protein product: CATSREGAPDTQYF. The variable domain in full, with the rest retrieved from reference TRBV15 and TRBJ2-3, is DAMVIQNPRYQVTQFGKPVTLSCSQTLNHNVMYWYQQKSSQAPKLLFHYYDKDFNNEADTPDNFQSRRPNTSFCFLDIRSPGLGDTAMYLCATSREGAPDTQYFGPGTRLTVL.

The V call is TRBV18, the J call TRBJ1-1; D is unresolved. V dropped 2 bases and J dropped 4 bases, with 5 bases sitting between them. CDR1 and CDR2 from the germline V gene are KGHSH and LQKENI. There are 12 residues in the CDR3. The CDR3 DNA follows: TGTGCCAGCTCACCAGTCAGCACTGAAGCTTTCTTT. Protein product: CASSPVSTEAFF.

This clone was observed a single time. The genes are TRBV18 and TRBJ2-5; 8 nucleotides agree with TRBD2. CDR3 length equals 19 residues. The germline gives CDR1 KGHSH, CDR2 LQKENI. Unmatched junction bases numbered 14, after V lost 2 bases and J lost 0 bases. CDR3 residues: CASSPEWRGDPPYQETQYF. The CDR3 nucleotides are TGTGCCAGCTCACCAGAATGGCGGGGGGACCCTCCTTACCAAGAGACCCAGTACTTC.

This clone was counted a single time. The chain has TRBV27 and TRBJ2-7, with D tentatively TRBD1 (6 bases). CDR3 length equals 14 residues. The germline V gene encodes CDR1 MNHEY and CDR2 SMNVEV (reference sequence). Deletions cut 5 bases from V and 4 bases from J, with 15 bases between. In DNA, the CDR3 is TGTGCCAGCAGTCCTCGGGTGACAGGATACGAGCAGTACTTC. Amino acid sequence: CASSPRVTGYEQYF.